Given below is one T cell receptor beta chain in context. Its antigen remains unidentified. A read error may produce the germline difference seen at one junction end. Thyroid ultrasound and orbital computed tomography, with clinical symptoms and serum thyroxine and TRAb, informed diagnoses. The CDR3 totals 16 residues. Germline V gene lookup returns CDR1 DFQATT and CDR2 SNEGSKA (reference sequence). RNA transcripts were the template for amplifying TCR beta CDR3 regions. An initial round of RT-PCR targeting the TCR CDR3 relied on the HTBI primer set. Each CDR3 protein gets one entry after TCRdb re-called the multiplex PCR reads with MiXCR. Found here are a few hundred thousand distinct CDR3 sequences, 40% to 55% of them singletons; the top ten hold approximately 44%. This record comes from a study of T cells in Graves' hyperthyroidism and ophthalmopathy. Whole-study results and caveats: Expanded thyroid clonotypes (above 0.001) were mostly also found in blood. Ophthalmopathy was distinguished from stable hyperthyroidism by 13 V-J signatures.

The material sequenced was peripheral blood or thyroid tissue (not recorded which). J is TRBJ1-2 and V is TRBV20-1; 11 nucleotides line up with TRBD1. This clonotype was sampled from an adult woman with Graves' disease, either hyperthyroidism or ophthalmopathy (not recorded which). The CDR3, as DNA: TGCAGTGCCAGAGTACGGACAGGGGGCTCGAACTATGGCTACACCTTC. Residues: CSARVRTGGSNYGYTF.